This TCR beta chain was recorded in a study of Graves' ophthalmopathy and Graves' hyperthyroidism. Germline assignment: CDR1 WSHSY and CDR2 SAAADI. The length of the CDR3 is 15 residues. This clonotype appeared once. One end of the junction varies from germline; a read error may be responsible. Patients with other autoimmune diseases, uncontrolled infections, pregnancy or lactation were excluded. Clinicians diagnosed using symptoms, serum thyroxine, TRAb, thyroid ultrasound and orbital computed tomography. Amplification of the TCR beta CDR3 regions used RNA transcripts (as template). The first-round RT-PCR employed HTBI primers together with the Qiagen OneStep RT-PCR kit. A multiplex PCR was then performed as the second round. TCRdb re-called the multiplex PCR reads through MiXCR, storing one row per CDR3 protein. Among around 1,200,000 distinct CDR3 sequences, 35% to 40% were seen once, and the ten largest hold 8.5% to 14%.

V is TRBV10-2 and J is TRBJ2-3, with D unclear. The source material was peripheral blood or thyroid tissue (not recorded which). The sequence was collected from an adult man with Graves' hyperthyroidism. The CDR3 loop reads CASSYGSRSTDTQYF. In DNA form, the CDR3 reads TGTGCCAGCAGTTACGGGTCAAGGAGCACAGATACGCAGTATTTT.